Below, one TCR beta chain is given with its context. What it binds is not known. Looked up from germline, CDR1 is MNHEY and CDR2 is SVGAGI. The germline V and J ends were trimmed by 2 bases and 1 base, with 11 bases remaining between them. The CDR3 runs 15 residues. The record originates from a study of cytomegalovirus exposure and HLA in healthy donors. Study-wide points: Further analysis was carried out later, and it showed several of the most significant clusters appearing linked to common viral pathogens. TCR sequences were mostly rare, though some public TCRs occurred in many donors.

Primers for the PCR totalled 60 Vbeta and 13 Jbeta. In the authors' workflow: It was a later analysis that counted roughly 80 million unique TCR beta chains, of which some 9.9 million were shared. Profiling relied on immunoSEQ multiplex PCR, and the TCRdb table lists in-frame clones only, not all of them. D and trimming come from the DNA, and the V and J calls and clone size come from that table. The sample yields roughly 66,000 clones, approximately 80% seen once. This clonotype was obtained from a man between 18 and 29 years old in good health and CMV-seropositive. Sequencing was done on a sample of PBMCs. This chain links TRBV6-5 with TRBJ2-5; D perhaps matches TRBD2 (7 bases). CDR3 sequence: CASSYLGGAQETQYF. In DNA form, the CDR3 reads TGTGCCAGCAGTTACCTGGGGGGGGCCCAAGAGACCCAGTACTTC.